This T cell receptor beta chain was sequenced for a study of blood T cell repertoires in COVID-19. Enrolled during active infection, Seattle patients were then followed longitudinally. Germline assignment: CDR1 SGHRS and CDR2 YFSETQ. J gave up 3 bases and V 2 bases, and 11 bases lay outside the gene matches. The CDR3 covers 17 residues. Under the authors' procedure: Amplification with reference gene primers provided the estimates of nucleated cell counts. Repertoires were generated with immunoSEQ multiplex PCR, while TCRdb's copy carries only in-frame clones and drops some. D and trimming come from the DNA, and the V and J calls and clone size come from that table. The repertoire has approximately 160,000 clones, approximately 86% of them found once; the top ten carry about 0.6%.

The chain uses TRBV5-1 and TRBJ1-5; 7 nucleotides match TRBD1. Sample: peripheral blood. The TCR sequence derives from a man in his fifties or sixties with COVID-19, enrolled during active disease. The CDR3 DNA reads as TGCGCCAGCAGCTTATCCCCGGGACAGCGAAACAATCAGCCCCAGCATTTT. Protein product: CASSLSPGQRNNQPQHF.